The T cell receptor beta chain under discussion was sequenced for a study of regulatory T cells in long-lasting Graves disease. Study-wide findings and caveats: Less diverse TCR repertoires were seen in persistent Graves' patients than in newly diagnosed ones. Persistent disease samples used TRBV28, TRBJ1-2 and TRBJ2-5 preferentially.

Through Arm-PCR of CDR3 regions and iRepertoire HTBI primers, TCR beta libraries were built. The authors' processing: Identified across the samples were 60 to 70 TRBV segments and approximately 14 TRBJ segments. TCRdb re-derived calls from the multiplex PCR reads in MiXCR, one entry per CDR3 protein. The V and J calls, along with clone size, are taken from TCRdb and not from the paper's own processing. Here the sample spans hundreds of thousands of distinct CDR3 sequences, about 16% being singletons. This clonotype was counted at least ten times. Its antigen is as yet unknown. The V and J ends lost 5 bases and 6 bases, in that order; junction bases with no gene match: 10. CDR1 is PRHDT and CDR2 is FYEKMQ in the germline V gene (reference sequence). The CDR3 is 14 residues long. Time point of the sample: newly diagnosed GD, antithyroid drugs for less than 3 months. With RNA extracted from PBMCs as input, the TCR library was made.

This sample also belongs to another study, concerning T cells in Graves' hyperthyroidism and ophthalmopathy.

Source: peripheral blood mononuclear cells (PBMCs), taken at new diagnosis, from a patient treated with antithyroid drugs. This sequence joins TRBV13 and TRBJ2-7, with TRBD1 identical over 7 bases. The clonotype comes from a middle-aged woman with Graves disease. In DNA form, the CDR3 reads TGTGCCAGCAGCACGTCGGACAGGCCGGGCGAGCAGTACTTC. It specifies CASSTSDRPGEQYF.